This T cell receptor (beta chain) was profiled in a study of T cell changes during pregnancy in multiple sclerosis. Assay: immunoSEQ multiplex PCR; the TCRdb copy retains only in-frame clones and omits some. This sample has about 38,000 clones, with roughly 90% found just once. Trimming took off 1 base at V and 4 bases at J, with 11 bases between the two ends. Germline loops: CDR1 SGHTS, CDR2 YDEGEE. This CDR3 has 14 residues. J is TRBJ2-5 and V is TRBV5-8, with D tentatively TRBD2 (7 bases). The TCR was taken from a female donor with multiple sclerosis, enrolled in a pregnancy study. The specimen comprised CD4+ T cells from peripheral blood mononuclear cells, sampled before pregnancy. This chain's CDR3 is CASSLWGGRETQYF. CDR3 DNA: TGTGCCAGCAGCTTGTGGGGGGGCCGAGAGACCCAGTACTTC.